The present entry profiles one T cell receptor (beta chain) with its context. The CDR3 has 13 amino acids. The germline CDR1 and CDR2 sequences are MNHEY and SMNVEV (reference sequence). Trimming removed 0 bases at V and 5 bases at J, with 7 bases between. The source of the sample is a study of shared T cell receptors in the human thymus. This table comes from immunoSEQ multiplex PCR, and its TCRdb copy is limited to in-frame clones, with some not included. The sample shows hundreds of thousands of clones, 88% of them seen only once. This same sample was also taken into another study, of human thymus T cells. As that study records: Donor material was obtained from healthy Finnish infants undergoing corrective surgery for congenital heart defects.

The TCR was taken from a boy under three years old with a congenital heart defect. The specimen sequenced was thymocytes. The chain links TRBV27 to TRBJ1-1; D ambiguous. The chain's CDR3 is CASSLSHRTEAFF. CDR3 DNA sequence: TGTGCCAGCAGTTTATCCCATAGAACTGAAGCTTTCTTT.